The rows below give T cell receptor beta chains drawn from one sample of a study of tumor and adjacent non-tumor tissue in lung cancer. Each CDR3 protein is one row after TCRdb ran MiXCR on the multiplex PCR reads. The sample consists of 70,000 to 90,000 distinct CDR3 sequences, around 86% of them appearing once. Specimen: lung tumor tissue. Source of these receptors: a woman in her fifties or sixties with non-small cell lung cancer. Each CDR3 is given with its conserved first and last residue. Fields, in order: CDR3 protein, CDR3 DNA, D gene, V gene, J gene, clone size. A D gene is named only where the DNA matches it firmly. Clone size, where shown, is once, few, many, or a class for clones that have expanded.

cdr3_aa: CASIERASGRKDTGEQFF
cdr3_nt: TGTGCCAGCATTGAGAGGGCTAGCGGGAGGAAGGACACCGGGGAGCAGTTTTTT
d_call: TRBD2
v_call: TRBV6-1
j_call: TRBJ2-2
clone_size: .

cdr3_aa: CASSQGEGGELFF
cdr3_nt: TGCGCCAGTAGCCAAGGGGAAGGAGGTGAGCTGTTCTTC
d_call: .
v_call: TRBV4-3
j_call: TRBJ2-1
clone_size: once

cdr3_aa: CASSPRTGTVVTYRGTHYF
cdr3_nt: TGTGCCAGCAGTCCACGAACGGGGACGGTGGTAACGTACCGAGGGACCCACTACTTC
d_call: .
v_call: TRBV6-2/TRBV6-3
j_call: TRBJ2-5
clone_size: .

cdr3_aa: CSAGIGHGEKLFF
cdr3_nt: TGCAGTGCTGGTATCGGGCATGGTGAAAAACTGTTTTTT
d_call: .
v_call: TRBV20-1
j_call: TRBJ1-4
clone_size: .

cdr3_aa: CASTQHSHQPQHF
cdr3_nt: TGTGCCAGCACACAGCATAGCCATCAGCCCCAGCATTTT
d_call: .
v_call: TRBV12-3/TRBV12-4
j_call: TRBJ1-5
clone_size: .

cdr3_aa: CASSSPEQHNSPLHF
cdr3_nt: TGTGCCAGCAGTTCCCCGGAACAGCATAATTCACCCCTCCACTTT
d_call: .
v_call: TRBV6-1
j_call: TRBJ1-6
clone_size: .

cdr3_aa: CSARTTSGRSGEQFF
cdr3_nt: TGCAGTGCTAGAACCACTAGCGGGAGAAGTGGTGAGCAGTTCTTC
d_call: TRBD2
v_call: TRBV20-1
j_call: TRBJ2-1
clone_size: .

cdr3_aa: CASKSVTGSFVYEQFF
cdr3_nt: TGTGCCAGCAAGAGCGTGACAGGGTCCTTTGTGTATGAGCAGTTCTTC
d_call: TRBD1
v_call: TRBV6-1
j_call: TRBJ2-1
clone_size: once

cdr3_aa: CDSSLAYSSPLTF
cdr3_nt: TGTGACAGCAGTTTAGCGTACTCCTCGCCCCTGACTTTC
d_call: .
v_call: TRBV12-3/TRBV12-4
j_call: TRBJ2-6
clone_size: .

cdr3_aa: CSARQPLQDTQYF
cdr3_nt: TGCAGTGCTAGACAGCCTCTACAAGATACACAGTACTTC
d_call: .
v_call: TRBV20-1
j_call: TRBJ2-5
clone_size: once

cdr3_aa: CANNPTGSKNIQYF
cdr3_nt: TGTGCCAACAACCCGACAGGCAGCAAAAACATTCAGTACTTC
d_call: .
v_call: TRBV12-3/TRBV12-4
j_call: TRBJ2-4
clone_size: .

cdr3_aa: CASIPTRQGVWGYTF
cdr3_nt: TGTGCCAGCATCCCCACAAGGCAAGGAGTTTGGGGCTACACCTTC
d_call: .
v_call: TRBV28
j_call: TRBJ1-2
clone_size: medium-sized

cdr3_aa: CASSYQAGLAYEHYF
cdr3_nt: TGTGCCAGCAGTTACCAAGCGGGGCTTGCCTATGAGCATTACTTC
d_call: TRBD2
v_call: TRBV6-2/TRBV6-3
j_call: TRBJ2-7
clone_size: .

cdr3_aa: CASMEWDTDTQYF
cdr3_nt: TGTGCCAGCATGGAGTGGGACACAGATACGCAGTATTTT
d_call: .
v_call: TRBV6-5
j_call: TRBJ2-3
clone_size: .

cdr3_aa: CASSPPGLAVIDEQFF
cdr3_nt: TGTGCCAGCAGTCCACCGGGACTAGCAGTTATTGATGAGCAGTTCTTC
d_call: TRBD2
v_call: TRBV12-3/TRBV12-4
j_call: TRBJ2-1
clone_size: .

cdr3_aa: CVWRDGSRVLHEQYF
cdr3_nt: TGTGTCTGGAGGGATGGAAGTAGGGTTCTGCACGAGCAGTACTTC
d_call: .
v_call: TRBV30
j_call: TRBJ2-7
clone_size: .

cdr3_aa: CARSISGGLYNEQFF
cdr3_nt: TGTGCCAGGAGTATCTCGGGGGGCCTCTACAATGAGCAGTTCTTC
d_call: .
v_call: TRBV6-2/TRBV6-3
j_call: TRBJ2-1
clone_size: .

cdr3_aa: CASSPGGGGQFF
cdr3_nt: TGTGCCAGCAGTCCAGGAGGGGGGGGGCAGTTCTTC
d_call: .
v_call: TRBV6-6
j_call: TRBJ2-1
clone_size: many

cdr3_aa: CASRQGNCNEKFF
cdr3_nt: TGCGCCAGCAGACAGGGTAACTGCAATGAGAAGTTCTTC
d_call: .
v_call: TRBV10-2
j_call: TRBJ2-1
clone_size: .

cdr3_aa: CASSLGTPQETQYF
cdr3_nt: TGCGCCAGCAGCCTCGGGACACCCCAAGAGACCCAGTACTTC
d_call: .
v_call: TRBV5-1
j_call: TRBJ2-5
clone_size: .

cdr3_aa: CASRTDRLAGGMQEIQYF
cdr3_nt: TGTGCTAGCAGGACTGACCGACTAGCGGGAGGAATGCAAGAGATCCAGTACTTC
d_call: TRBD2
v_call: TRBV6-2/TRBV6-3
j_call: TRBJ2-5
clone_size: .

cdr3_aa: CASSIAGLSTDTQYF
cdr3_nt: TGTGCCAGCAGCATAGCGGGATTAAGCACAGATACGCAGTATTTT
d_call: TRBD2
v_call: TRBV5-6
j_call: TRBJ2-3
clone_size: many